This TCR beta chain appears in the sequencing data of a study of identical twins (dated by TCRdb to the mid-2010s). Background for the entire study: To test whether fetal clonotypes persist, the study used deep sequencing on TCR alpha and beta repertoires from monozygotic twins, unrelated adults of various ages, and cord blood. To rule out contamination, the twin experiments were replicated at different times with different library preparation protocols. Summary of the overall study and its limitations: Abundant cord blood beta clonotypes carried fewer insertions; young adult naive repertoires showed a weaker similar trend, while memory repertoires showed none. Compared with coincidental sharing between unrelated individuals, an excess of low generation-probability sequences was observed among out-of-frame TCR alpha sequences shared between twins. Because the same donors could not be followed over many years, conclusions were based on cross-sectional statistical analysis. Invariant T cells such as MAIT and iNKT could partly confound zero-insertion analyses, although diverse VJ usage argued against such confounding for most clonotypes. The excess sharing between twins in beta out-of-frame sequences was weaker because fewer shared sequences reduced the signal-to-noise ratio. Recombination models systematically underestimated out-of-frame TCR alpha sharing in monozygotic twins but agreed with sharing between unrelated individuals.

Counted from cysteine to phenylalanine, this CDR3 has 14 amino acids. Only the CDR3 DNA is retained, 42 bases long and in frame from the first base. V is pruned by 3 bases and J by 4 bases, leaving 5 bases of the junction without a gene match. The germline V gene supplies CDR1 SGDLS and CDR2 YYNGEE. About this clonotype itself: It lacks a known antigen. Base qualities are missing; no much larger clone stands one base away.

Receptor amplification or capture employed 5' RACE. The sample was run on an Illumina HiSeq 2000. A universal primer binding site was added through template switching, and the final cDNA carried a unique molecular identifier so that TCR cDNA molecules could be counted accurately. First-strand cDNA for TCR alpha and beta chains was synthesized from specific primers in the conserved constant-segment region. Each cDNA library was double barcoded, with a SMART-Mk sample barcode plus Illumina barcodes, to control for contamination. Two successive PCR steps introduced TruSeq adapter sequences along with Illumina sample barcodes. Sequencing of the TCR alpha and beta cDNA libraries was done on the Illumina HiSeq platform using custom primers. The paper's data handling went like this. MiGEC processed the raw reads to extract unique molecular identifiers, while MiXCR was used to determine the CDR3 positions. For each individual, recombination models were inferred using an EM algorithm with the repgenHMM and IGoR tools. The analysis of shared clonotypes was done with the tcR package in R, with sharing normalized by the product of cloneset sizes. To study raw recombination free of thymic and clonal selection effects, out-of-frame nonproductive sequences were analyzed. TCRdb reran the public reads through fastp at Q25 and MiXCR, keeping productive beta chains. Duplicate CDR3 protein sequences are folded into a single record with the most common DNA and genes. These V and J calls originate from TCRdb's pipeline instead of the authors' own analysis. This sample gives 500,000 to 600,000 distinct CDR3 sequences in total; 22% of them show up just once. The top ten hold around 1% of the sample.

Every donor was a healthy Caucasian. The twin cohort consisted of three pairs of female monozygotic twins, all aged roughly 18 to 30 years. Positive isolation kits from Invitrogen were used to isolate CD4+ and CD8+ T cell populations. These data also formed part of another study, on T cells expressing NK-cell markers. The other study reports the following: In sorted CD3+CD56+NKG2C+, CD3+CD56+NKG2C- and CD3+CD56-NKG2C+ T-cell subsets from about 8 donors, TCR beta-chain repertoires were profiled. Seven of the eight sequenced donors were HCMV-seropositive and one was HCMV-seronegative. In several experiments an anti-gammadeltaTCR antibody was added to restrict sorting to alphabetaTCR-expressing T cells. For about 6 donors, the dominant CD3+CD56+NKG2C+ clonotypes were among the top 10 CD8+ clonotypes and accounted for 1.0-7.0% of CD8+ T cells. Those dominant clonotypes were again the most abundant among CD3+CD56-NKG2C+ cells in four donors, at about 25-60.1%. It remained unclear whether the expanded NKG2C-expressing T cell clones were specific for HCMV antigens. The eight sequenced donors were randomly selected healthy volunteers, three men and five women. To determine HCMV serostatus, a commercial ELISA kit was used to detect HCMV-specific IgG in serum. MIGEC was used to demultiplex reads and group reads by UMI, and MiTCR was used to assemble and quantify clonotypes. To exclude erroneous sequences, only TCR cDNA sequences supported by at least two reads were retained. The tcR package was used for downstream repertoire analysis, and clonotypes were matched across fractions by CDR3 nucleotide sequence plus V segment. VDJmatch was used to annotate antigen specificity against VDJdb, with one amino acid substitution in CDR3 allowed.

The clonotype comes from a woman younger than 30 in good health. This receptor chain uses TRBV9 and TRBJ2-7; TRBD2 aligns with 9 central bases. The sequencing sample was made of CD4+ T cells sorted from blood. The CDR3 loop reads CASSGVAGDYEQYF. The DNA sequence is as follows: TGTGCCAGCAGCGGAGTAGCGGGAGATTACGAGCAGTACTTC.